One sample yielded the 22 T cell receptor beta chains listed below, sequenced in a study of blood T cells in healthy people across ages. Through a sample-barcoded 5' primer and a J-beta primer mix, a second PCR was run for roughly 6 to 12 cycles. One entry per CDR3 protein, called by TCRdb with MiXCR from the 5' RACE reads. The table has around 1,500,000 distinct CDR3 sequences, under 30% seen once. Sequencing was done on a sample of blood. The receptor set was obtained from a woman aged 30 to 39 in good health.

This clonotype was seen only once. V is TRBV12-3 or TRBV12-4 and J is TRBJ1-1; D is undetermined. The V end was cut by 5 bases, the J end by 4 bases, with 14 bases between. The CDR3 has 14 amino acids. CDR3 sequence (DNA): TGTGCCAGCAGTCTCGACTCCTTTTCCACTGAAGCTTTCTTT. Translated, it gives CASSLDSFSTEAFF.

A remark on this clonotype: Given a much more abundant clone one base away, this may be a read error. The chain employs TRBV5-6 and TRBJ2-7; D gene ambiguous. V shed 4 bases and J shed 0 bases, with 14 bases lying between them. This CDR3 comprises 15 residues. Germline lookup yields CDR1 SGHDT and CDR2 YYEEEE. In DNA form, the CDR3 reads TGTGCCAGCAGCAAAGACGTCCGGACCTCCTACGAGCAGTACTTC. Encoded protein: CASSKDVRTSYEQYF.

This clonotype was counted a few times. This sequence joins TRBV7-9 and TRBJ2-5; 10 bases line up with TRBD2. Germline values: CDR1 SEHNR, CDR2 FQNEAQ (reference sequence). The CDR3 has 15 amino acids. The junction had 11 bases not matched to a gene; V was cut back by 5 bases and J by 8 bases. The CDR3 region is CASSAERGGWITQYF. The DNA of the CDR3 is TGTGCCAGCAGCGCGGAGCGGGGGGGTTGGATTACCCAGTACTTC.

This clonotype was recorded a few times. The chain couples TRBV7-9 to TRBJ1-2; the match to TRBD1 covers 7 bases. J was trimmed by 2 bases and V by 4 bases; bases with no gene match: 7. CDR3 length: 15 amino acids. CDR1 is SEHNR, CDR2 FQNEAQ, per germline (reference sequence). The CDR3 bases are TGTGCCAGCAGCTCCCGGGACAGCATAAACTATGGCTACACCTTC. It encodes CASSSRDSINYGYTF.

This clonotype has a handful of counts. A much more abundant neighbour one base away suggests this may be a read error. For the CDR3, the DNA is TGTGCCAGCAGCTCCGGGACACGGACTGGCTACACCTTC. It yields the protein CASSSGTRTGYTF. The chain has TRBV6-2 or TRBV6-3 and TRBJ1-2, with a possible D match to TRBD1 (6 bases). This CDR3 has 13 residues. Trimming took off 6 bases at V and 7 bases at J, with 15 bases between the two ends. From germline, CDR1 is MNHEY and CDR2 SVGEGT.

The sample holds many counts of this clonotype. The chain joins TRBV7-9 to TRBJ2-5; the D call may be TRBD1 or TRBD2 (5 bases each). The CDR3 runs 15 residues. Trimming shortened V by 3 bases and J by 11 bases, and 22 bases separated the two germline ends. Germline CDR1 and CDR2: SEHNR and FQNEAQ (reference sequence). The CDR3 reads CASSFQGRGPREQYF. The CDR3 region has the DNA TGTGCCAGCAGCTTCCAGGGAAGGGGCCCTAGGGAGCAGTACTTC.

This clonotype occurred a few times. The V and J genes are TRBV3-1 and TRBJ2-5; TRBD2 matches at 10 bases. CDR1 is LGHDT, CDR2 YNNKEL, per germline (reference sequence). This CDR3 contains 17 residues. V dropped 4 bases and J dropped 4; count of bases not matched to a gene: 12. The CDR3 protein is CASSLGGTSEILETQYF. The CDR3 DNA is TGTGCCAGCAGCCTTGGAGGGACTAGCGAGATCTTAGAGACCCAGTACTTC.

Comment on this clonotype: A much larger clone is a single base away; this may be a read error. The CDR3 loop reads CASGYVSGRTLTDTQYF. Here the CDR3 DNA reads TGTGCCAGCGGTTACGTAAGCGGGCGAACCCTCACAGATACGCAGTATTTT. The genes are TRBV6-5 and TRBJ2-3; D is possibly TRBD2 (6 bases). Germline V gene data show CDR1 as MNHEY and CDR2 as SVGAGI. The CDR3 totals 17 residues.

This rearrangement joins TRBV9 to TRBJ2-5; 11 bases fit TRBD2. The CDR3 covers 18 residues. Trimming removed 8 bases from V and 0 bases from J; junction bases left unmatched: 15. The germline CDR1 and CDR2 sequences are SGDLS and YYNGEE. This chain's CDR3 is CASSSRLAGTPYQETQYF. In DNA form, the CDR3 reads TGTGCCAGTAGCTCCCGACTAGCGGGGACACCGTACCAAGAGACCCAGTACTTC.

The chain links TRBV7-2 to TRBJ2-7; maybe TRBD2 (5 bases). This CDR3 has 16 amino acids. CDR1 and CDR2 (germline): SGHTA, FQGNSA. The V end was cut by 5 bases, the J end by 2 bases, with 19 bases between. This CDR3 reads CASSTPARDPPYEQYF. The CDR3 nucleotides are TGTGCCAGCAGCACCCCGGCGAGGGATCCACCCTACGAGCAGTACTTC.

This chain uses TRBV2 with TRBJ2-3; TRBD1 is a possible D gene (6 bases). The V end was cut by 8 bases, the J end by 3 bases, with 15 bases between. The V gene's germline CDR1 is SNHLY and CDR2 FYNNEI. The CDR3 totals 14 residues. In DNA, the CDR3 is TGTGCCAGCCGTAAGACAGGAGGAACAGATACGCAGTATTTT. It yields the protein CASRKTGGTDTQYF.

This clonotype was counted a few times. This chain joins TRBV3-1 and TRBJ2-7; 8 bases match TRBD1. Germline V gene lookup returns CDR1 LGHDT and CDR2 YNNKEL (reference sequence). The CDR3 runs 15 residues. After removal of 4 bases from V and 5 bases from J, the junction contained 10 bases not matched to a gene. The CDR3 spells CASSPAGQGLHEQYF. The CDR3 DNA sequence: TGTGCCAGCAGCCCTGCAGGACAGGGACTTCACGAGCAGTACTTC.

The table lists this clonotype with many counts. The chain joins TRBV27 to TRBJ1-2; 8 bases match TRBD1. V lost 6 bases and J lost 2; bases outside the gene matches: 8. The length of the CDR3 is 15 residues. Germline CDR1 MNHEY, CDR2 SMNVEV (reference sequence). CDR3 loop: CASSARTGPNYGYTF. CDR3 DNA sequence: TGTGCCAGCAGCGCTCGGACAGGGCCAAACTATGGCTACACCTTC.

This clonotype was recorded at least ten times. This chain links TRBV2 with TRBJ2-7; perhaps TRBD2 as D (6 bases). Germline lookup yields CDR1 SNHLY and CDR2 FYNNEI. The CDR3 is 13 residues long. V dropped 6 bases and J dropped 0 bases, with 9 bases sitting between them. The chain's CDR3 is CASRRGRSYEQYF. In nucleotides, the CDR3 is TGTGCCAGCAGGCGGGGCCGCTCCTACGAGCAGTACTTC.

The chain employs TRBV7-6 and TRBJ1-2; 8 bases line up with TRBD1. CDR3 length: 15 residues. Looked up from germline, CDR1 is SGHVS and CDR2 is FNYEAQ. V lost 5 bases to trimming and J lost 0 bases; unmatched junction nucleotides: 5. CDR3: CASSGRTGTNYGYTF. CDR3 bases: TGTGCCAGCAGCGGACGGACAGGGACTAACTATGGCTACACCTTC.

Regarding this clonotype: It may be a read error: a sequence one base away is much more abundant. CDR3: CSVAGTSNFYERYF. The CDR3 DNA reads TGCAGCGTAGCCGGGACATCTAACTTCTACGAGCGGTACTTC. The chain recombines TRBV29-1 with TRBJ2-7, with D possibly matching TRBD1 (6 bases). Germline V lookup: CDR1 SQVTM, CDR2 ANQGSEA. The CDR3 is 14 residues long.

This clonotype has just a few counts. This CDR3 is CSAGDRDTGELFF. CDR3 sequence (DNA): TGCAGTGCCGGGGACAGGGACACCGGGGAGCTGTTTTTT. V gene TRBV20-1 combines with J gene TRBJ2-2; 9 positions agree with TRBD1. Germline V CDR1 and CDR2: DFQATT, SNEGSKA (reference sequence). CDR3 length: 13 amino acids. Losses at the gene ends were 6 bases for V and 3 bases for J; bases not matched to a gene: 2.

This chain links TRBV12-3 or TRBV12-4 with TRBJ1-1; TRBD1 aligns across 7 bases. This CDR3 comprises 13 residues. Trimming took 2 bases from V and 6 from J; bases not matched to a gene: 3. The CDR3 nucleotides are TGTGCCAGCAGTTTAAAGGGGGCCTCTGAAGCTTTCTTT. Its protein is CASSLKGASEAFF.

This clonotype was detected many times. This chain joins TRBV20-1 and TRBJ1-5, with 8 bases fitting TRBD1. Germline V lookup: CDR1 DFQATT, CDR2 SNEGSKA (reference sequence). The V gene end was trimmed by 3 bases and the J gene end by 7 bases; junction bases not matched to a gene: 5. The CDR3 loop spans 13 amino acids. The CDR3 spells CSASKTGEQPQHF. Here the CDR3 DNA reads TGCAGTGCTAGTAAGACAGGGGAACAGCCCCAGCATTTT.

V and J are TRBV21-1 and TRBJ2-7; the listed D gene, TRBD2, was not tested against the DNA. TRBV21-1 is designated a pseudogene. The CDR3 runs 19 residues. CDR3 nucleotides: TGTGCCAGCAGCAAAAGGCGCCCGGGACTAGCGGGAAAAACCTACGAGCAGTACTTC. Encoded protein: CASSKRRPGLAGKTYEQYF.

This clonotype appeared once. The chain carries TRBV12-3 or TRBV12-4 and TRBJ2-7; 8 bases map to TRBD2. CDR3 length equals 13 residues. The V segment lost 6 bases and the J segment 3 bases; nucleotides outside the gene matches: 4. The CDR3 is CASRISGNYEQYF. In DNA, the CDR3 is TGTGCCAGCAGGATTAGCGGGAACTACGAGCAGTACTTC.

This clonotype was detected a few times. The rearrangement joins TRBV6-5 to TRBJ2-7; 11 nucleotides agree with TRBD2. There are 20 residues in the CDR3. V gave up 2 bases and J gave up 0 bases; unmatched junction bases: 15. CDR1 and CDR2 (germline): MNHEY, SVGAGI. The CDR3 region is CASSYRITSGGQPLSYEQYF. In DNA, the CDR3 is TGTGCCAGCAGTTACCGAATTACTAGCGGGGGTCAGCCCCTCTCCTACGAGCAGTACTTC.